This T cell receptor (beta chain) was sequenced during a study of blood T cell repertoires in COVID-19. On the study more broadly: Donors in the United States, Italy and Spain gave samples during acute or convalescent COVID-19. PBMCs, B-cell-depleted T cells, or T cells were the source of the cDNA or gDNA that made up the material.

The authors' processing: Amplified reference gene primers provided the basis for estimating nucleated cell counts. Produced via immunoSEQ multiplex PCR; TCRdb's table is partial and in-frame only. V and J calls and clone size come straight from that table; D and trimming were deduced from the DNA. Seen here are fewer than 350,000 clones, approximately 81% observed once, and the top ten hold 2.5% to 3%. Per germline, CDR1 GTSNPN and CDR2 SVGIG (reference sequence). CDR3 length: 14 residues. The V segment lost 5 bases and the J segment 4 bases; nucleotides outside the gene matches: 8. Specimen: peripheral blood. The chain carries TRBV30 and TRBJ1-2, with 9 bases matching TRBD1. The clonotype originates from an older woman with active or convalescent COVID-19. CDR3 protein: CAWGDGTGIYGYTF. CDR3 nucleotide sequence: TGTGCCTGGGGAGACGGGACAGGGATCTATGGCTACACCTTC.